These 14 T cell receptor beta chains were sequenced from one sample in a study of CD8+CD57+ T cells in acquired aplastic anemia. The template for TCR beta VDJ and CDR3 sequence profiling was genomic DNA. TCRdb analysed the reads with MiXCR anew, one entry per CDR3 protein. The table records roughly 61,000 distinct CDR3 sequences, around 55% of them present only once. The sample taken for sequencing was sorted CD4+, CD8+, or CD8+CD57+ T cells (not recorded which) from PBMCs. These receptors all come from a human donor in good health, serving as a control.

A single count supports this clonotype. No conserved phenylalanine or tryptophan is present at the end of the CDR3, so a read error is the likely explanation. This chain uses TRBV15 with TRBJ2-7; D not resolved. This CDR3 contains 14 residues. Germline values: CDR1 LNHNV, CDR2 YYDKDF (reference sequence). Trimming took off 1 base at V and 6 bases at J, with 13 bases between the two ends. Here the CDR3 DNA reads TGTGCCACCAGCAGAGGGTCATCGGTAGGCGAGCAGTACCTC. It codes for CATSRGSSVGEQYL.

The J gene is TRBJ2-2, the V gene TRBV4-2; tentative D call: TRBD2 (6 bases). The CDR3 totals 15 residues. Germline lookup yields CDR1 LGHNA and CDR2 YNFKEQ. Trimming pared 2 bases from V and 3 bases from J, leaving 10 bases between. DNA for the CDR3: TGTGCCAGCAGCCAACGGGACTCTTACACCGGGGAGCTGTTTTTT. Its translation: CASSQRDSYTGELFF.

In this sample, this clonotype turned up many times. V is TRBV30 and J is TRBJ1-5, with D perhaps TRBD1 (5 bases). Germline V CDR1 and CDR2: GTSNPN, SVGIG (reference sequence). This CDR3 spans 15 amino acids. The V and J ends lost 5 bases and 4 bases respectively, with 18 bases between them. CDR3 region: CAWGPGPRGNQPQHF. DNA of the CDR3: TGTGCCTGGGGCCCGGGACCCCGGGGGAATCAGCCCCAGCATTTT.

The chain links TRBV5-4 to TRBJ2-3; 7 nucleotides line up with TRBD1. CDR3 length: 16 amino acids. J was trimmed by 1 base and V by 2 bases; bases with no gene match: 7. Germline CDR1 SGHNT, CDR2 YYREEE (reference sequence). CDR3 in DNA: TGTGCCAGCAGCTTAGCCAGGACAGGTCGCACAGATACGCAGTATTTT. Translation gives CASSLARTGRTDTQYF.

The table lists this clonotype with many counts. The CDR3 bases are TGTGCCAGCTCACAAAAGACAGGGACAGATACGCAGTATTTT. This gives the protein CASSQKTGTDTQYF. The V gene is TRBV18, the J gene TRBJ2-3, with 7 bases identical to TRBD1. The CDR3 totals 14 residues. V lost 4 bases, J lost 3 bases, and 4 bases stayed unmatched. The V gene's germline CDR1 is KGHSH and CDR2 LQKENI.

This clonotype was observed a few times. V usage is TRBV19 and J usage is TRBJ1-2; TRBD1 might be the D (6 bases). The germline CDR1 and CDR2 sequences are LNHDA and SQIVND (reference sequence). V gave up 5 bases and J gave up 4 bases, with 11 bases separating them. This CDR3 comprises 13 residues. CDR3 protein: CASSPTGLYGYTF. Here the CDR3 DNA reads TGTGCCAGTAGTCCAACAGGGCTCTATGGCTACACCTTC.

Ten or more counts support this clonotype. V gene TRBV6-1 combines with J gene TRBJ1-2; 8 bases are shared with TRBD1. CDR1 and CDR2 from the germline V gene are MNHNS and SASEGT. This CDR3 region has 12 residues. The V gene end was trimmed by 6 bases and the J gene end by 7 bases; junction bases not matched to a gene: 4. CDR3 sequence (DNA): TGTGCCAGCAGACAAGGGACAGGTGGCTACACCTTC. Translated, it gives CASRQGTGGYTF.

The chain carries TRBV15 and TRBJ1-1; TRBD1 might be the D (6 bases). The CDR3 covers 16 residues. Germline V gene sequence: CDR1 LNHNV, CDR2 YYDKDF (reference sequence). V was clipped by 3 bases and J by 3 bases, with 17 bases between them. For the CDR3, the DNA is TGTGCCACCAGCAGCGGAGACAGGTTCGTTTACACTGAAGCTTTCTTT. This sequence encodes CATSSGDRFVYTEAFF.

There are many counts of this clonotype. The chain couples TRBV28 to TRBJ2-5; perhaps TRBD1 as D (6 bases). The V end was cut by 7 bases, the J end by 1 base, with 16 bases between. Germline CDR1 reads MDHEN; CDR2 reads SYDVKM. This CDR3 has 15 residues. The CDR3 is CASIGGQTFQETQYF. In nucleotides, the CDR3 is TGTGCCAGCATAGGAGGACAGACCTTCCAAGAGACCCAGTACTTC.

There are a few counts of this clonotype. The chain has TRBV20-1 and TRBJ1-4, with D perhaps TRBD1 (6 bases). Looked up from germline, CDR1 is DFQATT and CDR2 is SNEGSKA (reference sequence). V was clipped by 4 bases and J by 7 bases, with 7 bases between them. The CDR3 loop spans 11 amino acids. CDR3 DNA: TGCAGTGCTAAGGGGGTTGAAAAACTGTTTTTT. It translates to CSAKGVEKLFF.

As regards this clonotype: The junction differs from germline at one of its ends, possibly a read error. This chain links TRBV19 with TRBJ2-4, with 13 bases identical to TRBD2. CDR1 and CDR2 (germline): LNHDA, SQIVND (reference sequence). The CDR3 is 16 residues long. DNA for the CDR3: TGTGCCGGTATGGGACTAGCGGGACTGGCCAAAAACATTCGGTACTTC. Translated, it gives CAGMGLAGLAKNIRYF. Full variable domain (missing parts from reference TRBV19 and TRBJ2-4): DGGITQSPKYLFRKEGQNVTLSCEQNLNHDAMYWYRQDPGQGLRLIYYSQIVNDFQKGDIAEGYSVSREKKESFPLTVTSAQKNPTAFYLCAGMGLAGLAKNIRYFGAGTRLSVL.

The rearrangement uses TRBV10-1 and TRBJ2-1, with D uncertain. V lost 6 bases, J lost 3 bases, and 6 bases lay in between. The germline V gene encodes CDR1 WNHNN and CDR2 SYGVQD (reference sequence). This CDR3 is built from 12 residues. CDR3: CASSNNYNEQFF. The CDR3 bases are TGCGCCAGCAGCAATAACTACAATGAGCAGTTCTTC.

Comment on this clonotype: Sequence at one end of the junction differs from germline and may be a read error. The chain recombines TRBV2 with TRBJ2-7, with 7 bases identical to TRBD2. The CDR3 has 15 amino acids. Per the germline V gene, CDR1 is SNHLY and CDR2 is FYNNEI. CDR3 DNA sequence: TGCGCCAGCAGAAGAGAGGGCGGGGGTCCCTACGAGCAGTACTTC. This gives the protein CASRREGGGPYEQYF.

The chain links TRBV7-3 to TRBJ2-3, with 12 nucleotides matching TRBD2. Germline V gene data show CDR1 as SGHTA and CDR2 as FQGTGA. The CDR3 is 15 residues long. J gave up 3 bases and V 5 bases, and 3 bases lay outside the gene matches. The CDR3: CASSRLAGVTDTQYF. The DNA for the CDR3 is TGTGCCAGCAGCCGACTAGCGGGAGTTACAGATACGCAGTATTTT.